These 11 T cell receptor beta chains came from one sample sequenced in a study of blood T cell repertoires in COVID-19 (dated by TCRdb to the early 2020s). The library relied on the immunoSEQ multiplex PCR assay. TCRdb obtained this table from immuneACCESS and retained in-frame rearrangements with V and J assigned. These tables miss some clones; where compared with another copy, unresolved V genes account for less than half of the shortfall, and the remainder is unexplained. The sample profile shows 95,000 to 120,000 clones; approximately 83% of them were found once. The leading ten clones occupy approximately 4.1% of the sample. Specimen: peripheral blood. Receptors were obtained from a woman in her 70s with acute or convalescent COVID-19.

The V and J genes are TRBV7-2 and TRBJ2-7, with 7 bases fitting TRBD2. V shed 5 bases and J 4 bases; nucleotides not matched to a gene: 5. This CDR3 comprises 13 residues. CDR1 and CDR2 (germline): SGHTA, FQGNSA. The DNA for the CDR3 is TGTGCCAGCAGCGGGGGGGAGGGTTACGAGCAGTACGTC. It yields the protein CASSGGEGYEQYV.

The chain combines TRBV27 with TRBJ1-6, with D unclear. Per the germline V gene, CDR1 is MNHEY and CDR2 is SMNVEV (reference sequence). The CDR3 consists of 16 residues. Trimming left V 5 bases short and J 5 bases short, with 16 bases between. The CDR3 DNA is TGTGCCAGCAGTCCGCTGGCGGGGTGGGATAATTCACCCCTCCACTTT. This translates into CASSPLAGWDNSPLHF.

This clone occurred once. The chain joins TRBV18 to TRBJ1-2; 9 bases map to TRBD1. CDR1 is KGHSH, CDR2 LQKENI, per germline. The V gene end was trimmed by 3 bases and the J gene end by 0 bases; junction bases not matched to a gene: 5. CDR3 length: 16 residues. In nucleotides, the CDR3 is TGTGCCAGCTCACCCCAAGGGGACAGGGCTAACTATGGCTACACCTTC. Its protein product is CASSPQGDRANYGYTF. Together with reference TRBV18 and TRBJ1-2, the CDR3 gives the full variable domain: NAGVMQNPRHLVRRRGQEARLRCSPMKGHSHVYWYRQLPEEGLKFMVYLQKENIIDESGMPKERFSAEFPKEGPSILRIQQVVRGDSAAYFCASSPQGDRANYGYTFGSGTRLTVV.

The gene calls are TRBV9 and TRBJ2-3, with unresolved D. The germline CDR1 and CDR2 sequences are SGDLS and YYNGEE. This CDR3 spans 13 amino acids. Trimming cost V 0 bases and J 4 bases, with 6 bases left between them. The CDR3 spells CASSVGGPDTQYF. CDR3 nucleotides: TGTGCCAGCAGCGTAGGAGGCCCAGATACGCAGTATTTT.

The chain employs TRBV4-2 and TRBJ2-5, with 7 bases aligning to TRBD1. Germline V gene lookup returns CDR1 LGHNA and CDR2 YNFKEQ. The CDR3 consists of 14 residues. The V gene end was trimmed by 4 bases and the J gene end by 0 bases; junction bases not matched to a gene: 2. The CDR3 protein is CASSRTGDQETQYF. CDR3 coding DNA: TGTGCCAGCAGCCGAACAGGGGACCAAGAGACCCAGTACTTC.

The CDR3 reads CASTSPSGANVLTF. The CDR3 DNA follows: TGTGCCAGCACTAGCCCCTCTGGGGCCAACGTCCTGACTTTC. The genes are TRBV28 and TRBJ2-6; perhaps TRBD2 as D (5 bases). The CDR3 length is 14 residues. The germline V and J ends were trimmed by 7 bases and 0 bases, with 7 bases remaining between them. The germline CDR1 and CDR2 sequences are MDHEN and SYDVKM.

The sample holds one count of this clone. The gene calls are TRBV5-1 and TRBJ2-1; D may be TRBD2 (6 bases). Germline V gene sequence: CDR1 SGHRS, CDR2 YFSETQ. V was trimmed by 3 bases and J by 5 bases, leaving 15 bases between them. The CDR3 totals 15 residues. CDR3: CASSSPHGGDNEQFF. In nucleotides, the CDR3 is TGCGCCAGCAGCTCGCCCCATGGAGGGGACAATGAGCAGTTCTTC.

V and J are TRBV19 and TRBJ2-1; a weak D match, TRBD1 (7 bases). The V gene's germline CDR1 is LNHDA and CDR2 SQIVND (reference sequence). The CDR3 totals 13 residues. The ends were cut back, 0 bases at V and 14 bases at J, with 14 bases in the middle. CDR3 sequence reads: CASSIDQGGPKFF. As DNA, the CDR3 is TGTGCCAGTAGTATAGATCAGGGGGGCCCTAAGTTCTTC.

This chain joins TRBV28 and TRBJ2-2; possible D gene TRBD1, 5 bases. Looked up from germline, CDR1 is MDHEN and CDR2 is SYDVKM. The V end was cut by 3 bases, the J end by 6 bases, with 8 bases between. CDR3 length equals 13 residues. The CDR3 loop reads CASSFKGSGELFF. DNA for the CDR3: TGTGCCAGCAGTTTCAAGGGGTCCGGGGAGCTGTTTTTT.

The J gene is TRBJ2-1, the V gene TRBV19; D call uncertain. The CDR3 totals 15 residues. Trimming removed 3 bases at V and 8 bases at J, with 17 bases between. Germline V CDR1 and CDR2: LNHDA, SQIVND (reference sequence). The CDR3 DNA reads TGTGCCAGTAGTATCGCCCCCGTAGCCTCGGATGAGCAGTTCTTC. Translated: CASSIAPVASDEQFF.

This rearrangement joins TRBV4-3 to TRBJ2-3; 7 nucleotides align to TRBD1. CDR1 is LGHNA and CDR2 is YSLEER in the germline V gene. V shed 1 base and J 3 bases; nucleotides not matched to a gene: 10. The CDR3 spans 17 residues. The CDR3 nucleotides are TGCGCCAGCAGCCAAGGACAGGGCGGTTTTGAAACAGATACGCAGTATTTT. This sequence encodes CASSQGQGGFETDTQYF.